What follows are 5 T cell receptor beta chains derived from one specimen sequenced in a study of T cell responses to AZD1222 COVID-19 vaccine. TCRdb's table, derived via immunoSEQ multiplex PCR, lists solely in-frame clones and lacks some. Altogether under 130,000 clones are present, around 89% being singletons, with the ten largest covering 7% to 10%. The material was peripheral blood, obtained on day 0 of AZD1222 vaccination. The receptor source for this set is an adult in good health.

The chain joins TRBV19 to TRBJ2-7, with 8 bases that match TRBD2. Germline V lookup: CDR1 LNHDA, CDR2 SQIVND (reference sequence). The ends lost 1 base at V and 5 bases at J; junction bases unmatched: 4. CDR3 length equals 14 residues. The CDR3 region is CASSIGTGGDEQYF. The CDR3 DNA reads TGTGCCAGTAGTATAGGGACGGGAGGGGACGAGCAGTACTTC.

The rearrangement links TRBV19 to TRBJ2-1; D remains ambiguous. The CDR3 consists of 13 residues. Germline V lookup: CDR1 LNHDA, CDR2 SQIVND (reference sequence). V was trimmed by 7 bases and J by 4 bases, leaving 11 bases between them. Written as DNA, the CDR3 is TGTGCCAGTACTAGGAGATCTTACAATGAGCAGTTCTTC. The encoded protein is CASTRRSYNEQFF.

The rearrangement links TRBV19 to TRBJ1-1, with D unresolved. V was trimmed by 9 bases and J by 1 base, leaving 9 bases between them. The germline gives CDR1 LNHDA, CDR2 SQIVND (reference sequence). The CDR3 length is 12 residues. The CDR3 sequence: CASKVGNTEAFF. The CDR3, as DNA: TGTGCCAGCAAGGTGGGGAACACTGAAGCTTTCTTT.

The CDR3 DNA is TGTGCCAGCAGTATGGGGCATGATAGCAATCAGCCCCAGCATTTT. Its protein product is CASSMGHDSNQPQHF. V and J are TRBV6-2 or TRBV6-3 and TRBJ1-5; the D gene is possibly TRBD1 (5 bases). Germline lookup yields CDR1 MNHEY and CDR2 SVGEGT. V was pared by 5 bases and J by 0 bases, with 11 bases between. The length of the CDR3 is 15 residues.

V and J are TRBV5-1 and TRBJ2-5, with 8 bases matching TRBD2. CDR1 is SGHRS and CDR2 is YFSETQ in the germline V gene. This CDR3 region has 16 residues. V lost 3 bases, J lost 5 bases, and 12 bases stayed unmatched. This chain's CDR3 is CASSSNPGGGGETQYF. The CDR3, as DNA: TGCGCCAGCAGCTCCAACCCCGGGGGCGGGGGGGAGACCCAGTACTTC.